This T cell receptor beta chain was found in a study of blood T cell repertoires in COVID-19. Overall study: Nucleic acid was either cDNA or gDNA, and it came from T cells, B-cell-depleted T cells, or PBMCs.

Per the authors' pipeline: Reference gene primers were amplified, and this amplification served to estimate nucleated cell counts. TCRdb's table, derived via immunoSEQ multiplex PCR, lists solely in-frame clones and lacks some. The V and J calls and clone size are taken from that table; D and trimming were inferred from the DNA. The sample consists of 150,000 to 200,000 clones, roughly three quarters of them appearing once. This CDR3 region has 17 residues. V was clipped by 6 bases and J by 0 bases, with 20 bases between them. The germline gives CDR1 LNHNV, CDR2 YYDKDF (reference sequence). This rearrangement joins TRBV15 to TRBJ1-2; D possibly corresponds to TRBD1 (5 bases). Sequencing used peripheral blood. This TCR came from a man between 60 and 70 years old with active or convalescent COVID-19. The CDR3, as DNA: TGTGCCACCAGTCCCCGCGTGGGCAGGGTTGCTAACTATGGCTACACCTTC. Residues: CATSPRVGRVANYGYTF.